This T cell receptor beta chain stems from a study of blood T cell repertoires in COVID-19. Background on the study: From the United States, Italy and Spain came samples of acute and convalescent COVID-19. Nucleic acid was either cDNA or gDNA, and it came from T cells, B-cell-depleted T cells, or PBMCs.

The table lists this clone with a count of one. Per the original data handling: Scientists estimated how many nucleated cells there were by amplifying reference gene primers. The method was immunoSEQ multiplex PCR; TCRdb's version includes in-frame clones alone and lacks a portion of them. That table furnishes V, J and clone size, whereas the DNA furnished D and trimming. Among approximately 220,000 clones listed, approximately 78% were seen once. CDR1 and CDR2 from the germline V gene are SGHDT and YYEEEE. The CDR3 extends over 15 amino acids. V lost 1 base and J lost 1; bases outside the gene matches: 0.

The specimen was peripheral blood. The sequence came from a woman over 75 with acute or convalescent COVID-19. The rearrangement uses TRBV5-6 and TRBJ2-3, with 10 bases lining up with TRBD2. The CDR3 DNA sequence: TGTGCCAGCAGCTTGACTAGCGGGGGCACAGATACGCAGTATTTT. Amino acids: CASSLTSGGTDTQYF. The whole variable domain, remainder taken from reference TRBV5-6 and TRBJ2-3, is DAGVTQSPTHLIKTRGQQVTLRCSPKSGHDTVSWYQQALGQGPQFIFQYYEEEERQRGNFPDRFSGHQFPNYSSELNVNALLLGDSALYLCASSLTSGGTDTQYFGPGTRLTVL.